These 21 T cell receptor beta chains originate from one sample sequenced in a study of a mutant IDH1 vaccine in newly diagnosed glioma. Method: immunoSEQ multiplex PCR; TCRdb's copy keeps in-frame clones and lacks some. Of about 50,000 clones listed, 92% are singletons. Time point here: week 35, safety follow-up. What each vaccine dose contained was 300 ug of mutant IDH1 20-mer peptide, accompanied by topical imiquimod. For these receptors, no antigen is known. Sample: PBMCs, taken from a glioma patient whose treatment included an IDH1 peptide vaccine. Receptors originate from a man between 50 and 59 years old with glioma.

This clone has a single count. This chain uses TRBV7-8 with TRBJ1-5, with D possibly being TRBD1 (6 bases). The V end lost 0 bases, the J end lost 0 bases, and 21 bases lay between the germline ends. Germline V lookup: CDR1 SGHVS, CDR2 FQNEAQ. The CDR3 consists of 20 residues. The CDR3 region has the DNA TGTGCCAGCAGCTTAGCGCGGAGGGGGACCGTCGCTAATAGCAATCAGCCCCAGCATTTT. Translated, it gives CASSLARRGTVANSNQPQHF.

The gene calls are TRBV27 and TRBJ2-5, with TRBD2 identical over 13 bases. The germline V gene has CDR1 MNHEY and CDR2 SMNVEV (reference sequence). Unmatched junction bases numbered 24, after V lost 11 bases and J lost 3 bases. The CDR3 sequence is 20 residues long. The CDR3 DNA reads TGTGCCGGGGCCTCATGGGACAGCCCTAGACTAGCGGGAGGCAAAGAGACCCAGTACTTC. Residues: CAGASWDSPRLAGGKETQYF.

J is TRBJ2-7 and V is TRBV28, with a tentative D call TRBD2 (7 bases). The CDR3 is made up of 15 amino acids. Germline CDR1 is MDHEN and CDR2 is SYDVKM. Trimming took 7 bases from V and 5 from J, leaving 21 bases between them. The CDR3 DNA reads TGTGCCAGCAAACTTGGAGGGGGGGCCCGAGACGAGCAGTACTTC. It codes for CASKLGGGARDEQYF.

The chain links TRBV29-1 to TRBJ2-1, with D uncertain. The germline gives CDR1 SQVTM, CDR2 ANQGSEA. V was pared by 8 bases and J by 5 bases, with 10 bases between. The CDR3 consists of 11 residues. CDR3 residues: CSPSENNEQFF. CDR3 nucleotide sequence: TGCAGCCCGAGCGAGAACAATGAGCAGTTCTTC.

The rearrangement links TRBV2 to TRBJ2-7; D is uncertain. V was trimmed by 5 bases and J by 3 bases, leaving 11 bases between them. CDR1 is SNHLY, CDR2 FYNNEI, per germline. This CDR3 comprises 13 residues. CDR3 sequence reads: CASSPTGLYEQYF. CDR3 nucleotides: TGTGCCAGCAGTCCAACGGGTCTCTACGAGCAGTACTTC.

The chain couples TRBV10-3 to TRBJ2-7; D is perhaps TRBD1 (6 bases). Trimming shortened V by 5 bases and J by 3 bases, and 17 bases separated the two germline ends. The CDR3 loop spans 15 amino acids. CDR1 and CDR2 from the germline V gene are ENHRY and SYGVKD. The CDR3: CAISPGQTRNYEQYF. The CDR3 DNA reads TGTGCCATCAGTCCCGGACAGACCCGAAACTACGAGCAGTACTTC.

This clone was counted once. The rearrangement joins TRBV15 to TRBJ2-1; 8 bases agree with TRBD2. This CDR3 has 16 amino acids. Germline loops: CDR1 LNHNV, CDR2 YYDKDF (reference sequence). V was clipped by 0 bases and J by 7 bases; unmatched bases: 8. Written as DNA, the CDR3 is TGTGCCACCAGCAGAGATCGGGGGGGTAGCGTGAATGAGCAGTTCTTC. Amino acids: CATSRDRGGSVNEQFF.

On this clone: One end of the junction is discordant with germline, which a read error may explain. The chain has TRBV7-7 and TRBJ2-5; D remains ambiguous. This CDR3 is 12 amino acids long. Germline loops: CDR1 SSHAT, CDR2 FNYEAQ (reference sequence). CDR3 residues: CASSPGTETQYF. The CDR3 region has the DNA TGTGCTAGCAGCCCCGGCACTGAGACCCAGTACTTC.

V and J are TRBV14 and TRBJ1-4; 11 bases are a match to TRBD1. CDR3 length: 15 amino acids. Germline CDR1 and CDR2: SGHDN and FVKESK. After removal of 4 bases from V and 8 bases from J, the junction contained 6 bases not matched to a gene. CDR3 residues: CASSPRDRGGEKLFF. As DNA, the CDR3 is TGTGCCAGCAGCCCCCGGGACAGGGGGGGAGAAAAACTGTTTTTT.

The chain combines TRBV27 with TRBJ1-4; D is uncertain. Trimming shortened V by 5 bases and J by 0 bases, and 4 bases separated the two germline ends. The germline gives CDR1 MNHEY, CDR2 SMNVEV (reference sequence). This CDR3 contains 13 residues. The DNA for the CDR3 is TGTGCCAGCAGTCCCCCAACTAATGAAAAACTGTTTTTT. It codes for CASSPPTNEKLFF.

V usage is TRBV27 and J usage is TRBJ2-7; D possibly corresponds to TRBD1 (5 bases). Trimming left V 2 bases short and J 2 bases short, with 13 bases between. This CDR3 region has 15 residues. Germline V lookup: CDR1 MNHEY, CDR2 SMNVEV (reference sequence). In nucleotides, the CDR3 is TGTGCCAGCAGTTTAAGGAGACAGTTCACCTACGAGCAGTACTTC. Residues: CASSLRRQFTYEQYF.

V gene TRBV7-8 combines with J gene TRBJ2-7; D gene unclear. Per the germline V gene, CDR1 is SGHVS and CDR2 is FQNEAQ. Trimming cost V 6 bases and J 4 bases, with 19 bases left between them. The CDR3 loop spans 15 amino acids. In DNA form, the CDR3 reads TGTGCCAGCAGGCTCGACGGCCTACTTCCTTACGAGCAGTACTTC. This codes for CASRLDGLLPYEQYF.

This chain uses TRBV28 with TRBJ1-3; tentative D call: TRBD1 (6 bases). The CDR3 contains 14 residues. Germline CDR1 and CDR2: MDHEN and SYDVKM. Trimming stripped 7 bases from V and 5 bases from J, with 15 bases between. CDR3 in amino acids: CASTEPRGRNTIYF. In nucleotides, the CDR3 is TGTGCCAGCACCGAGCCCAGGGGAAGAAACACCATATATTTT.

The gene calls are TRBV5-1 and TRBJ2-7, with 8 bases lining up with TRBD1. Germline CDR1 and CDR2: SGHRS and YFSETQ. The CDR3 is 17 amino acids. Germline trimming cut 0 bases from V and 2 bases from J; bases unmatched to any gene: 10. This CDR3 reads CASSLGGTGSPTYEQYF. The CDR3 nucleotides read TGCGCCAGCAGCTTGGGCGGGACAGGCTCCCCTACCTACGAGCAGTACTTC.

This clone was seen a handful of times. The chain combines TRBV4-3 with TRBJ1-6; possible D gene TRBD1, 5 bases. V dropped 2 bases and J dropped 3 bases, with 20 bases sitting between them. Germline loops: CDR1 LGHNA, CDR2 YSLEER. The CDR3 covers 19 residues. The DNA of the CDR3 is TGCGCCAGCAGCCAAAACCCCCCGACATTAAGGGGCTATAATTCACCCCTCCACTTT. Amino acid sequence: CASSQNPPTLRGYNSPLHF.

The gene calls are TRBV5-1 and TRBJ2-1, with 14 bases aligning to TRBD2. Trimming cost V 2 bases and J 1 base; bases outside gene matches: 8. The CDR3 has 19 residues. From germline, CDR1 is SGHRS and CDR2 YFSETQ. The CDR3 DNA reads TGCGCCAGCAGCTTCCCGGGACTAGCGGGAGAGGGTTCCTACAATGAGCAGTTCTTC. It specifies CASSFPGLAGEGSYNEQFF.

This rearrangement joins TRBV5-1 to TRBJ1-1, with a weak D call TRBD1 (5 bases). This CDR3 spans 14 amino acids. CDR1 and CDR2 from the germline V gene are SGHRS and YFSETQ. The V and J ends lost 4 bases and 0 bases respectively, with 10 bases between them. CDR3 DNA sequence: TGCGCCAGCAGCCCCGGGACGGTGAACACTGAAGCTTTCTTT. Its protein product is CASSPGTVNTEAFF.

The CDR3 DNA reads TGTGCCAGCAGTGAGAAGGATTATAGCAATCAGCCCCAGCATTTT. Its protein is CASSEKDYSNQPQHF. The chain is built from TRBV6-6 and TRBJ1-5, with no clear D. The CDR3 has 15 amino acids. V gave up 5 bases and J gave up 0 bases, with 11 bases separating them. Germline V gene data show CDR1 as MNHNY and CDR2 as SVGAGI (reference sequence).

The CDR3 coding sequence is TGCGCCAGCAGCTGGACTGGGGGCACAGATACGCAGTATTTT. It encodes CASSWTGGTDTQYF. The chain links TRBV5-1 to TRBJ2-3; possible D gene TRBD2, 5 bases. Deletions cut 3 bases from V and 1 base from J, with 9 bases between. Germline V gene sequence: CDR1 SGHRS, CDR2 YFSETQ. This CDR3 has 14 residues.

This chain connects TRBV4-3 to TRBJ2-5, with 13 bases identical to TRBD2. Unmatched junction bases numbered 7, after V lost 4 bases and J lost 5 bases. The CDR3 is 16 residues long. The germline gives CDR1 LGHNA, CDR2 YSLEER. For the CDR3, the DNA is TGCGCCAGCAGCCGGTTACTAGCGGGGGGGCCGGAGACCCAGTACTTC. Protein sequence: CASSRLLAGGPETQYF.

There are a few counts of this clone. The genes are TRBV13 and TRBJ1-5, with TRBD1 identical over 7 bases. With 0 bases clipped from V and 4 bases from J, the junction kept 6 bases outside the gene matches. CDR1 PRHDT and CDR2 FYEKMQ come from the germline V gene (reference sequence). CDR3 length: 16 amino acids. The CDR3 region is CASSLGLGTDNQPQHF. The CDR3 DNA reads TGTGCCAGCAGCTTAGGCCTCGGGACAGATAATCAGCCCCAGCATTTT. The full variable domain, rest sourced from reference TRBV13 and TRBJ1-5, is AAGVIQSPRHLIKEKRETATLKCYPIPRHDTVYWYQQGPGQDPQFLISFYEKMQSDKGSIPDRFSAQQFSDYHSELNMSSLELGDSALYFCASSLGLGTDNQPQHFGDGTRLSIL.